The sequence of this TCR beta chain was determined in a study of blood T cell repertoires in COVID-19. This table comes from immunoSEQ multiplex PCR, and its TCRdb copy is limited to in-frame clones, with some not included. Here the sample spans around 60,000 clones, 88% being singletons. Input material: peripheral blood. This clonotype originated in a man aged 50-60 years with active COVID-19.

The CDR3 loop reads CATSREQTLLHSGNTIYF. DNA for the CDR3: TGTGCCACCAGCAGGGAACAGACACTCCTGCACTCTGGAAACACCATATATTTT. This chain joins TRBV15 and TRBJ1-3; the D is unclear. This CDR3 spans 18 amino acids. Germline V gene data show CDR1 as LNHNV and CDR2 as YYDKDF (reference sequence). The germline V and J ends were trimmed by 3 bases and 0 bases, with 18 bases remaining between them.